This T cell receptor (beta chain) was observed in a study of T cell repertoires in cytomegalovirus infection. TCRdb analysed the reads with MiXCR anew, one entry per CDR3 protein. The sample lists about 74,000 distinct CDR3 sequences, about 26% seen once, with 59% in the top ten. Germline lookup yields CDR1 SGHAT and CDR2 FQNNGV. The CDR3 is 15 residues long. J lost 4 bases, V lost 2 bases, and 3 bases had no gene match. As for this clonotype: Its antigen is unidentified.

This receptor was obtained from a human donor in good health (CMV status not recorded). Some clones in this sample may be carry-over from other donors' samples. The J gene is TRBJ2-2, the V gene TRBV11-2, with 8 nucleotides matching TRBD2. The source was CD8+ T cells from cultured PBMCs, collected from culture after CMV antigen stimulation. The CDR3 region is CASSLIAGSTGELFF. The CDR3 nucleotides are TGTGCCAGCAGCTTAATAGCGGGAAGCACCGGGGAGCTGTTTTTT. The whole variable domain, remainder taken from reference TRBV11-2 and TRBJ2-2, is EAGVAQSPRYKIIEKRQSVAFWCNPISGHATLYWYQQILGQGPKLLIQFQNNGVVDDSQLPKDRFSAERLKGVDSTLKIQPAKLEDSAVYLCASSLIAGSTGELFFGEGSRLTVL.